This T cell receptor beta chain was recorded in a study of cytomegalovirus exposure and HLA in healthy donors. CDR1 is SGHRS and CDR2 is YFSETQ in the germline V gene. The CDR3 runs to 15 residues. The V and J ends lost 2 bases and 5 bases, in that order; junction bases with no gene match: 7. Study-level results: As immune exposure information, only CMV serostatus was available. Earlier findings revealed that most TCR beta V segments proved productive either about 87% or about 30% of the time.

PCR primers comprised 60 Vbeta and 13 Jbeta primers. Using immunoSEQ multiplex PCR, the repertoire was profiled, and TCRdb retains in-frame clones only, with some absent. The sample holds 80,000 to 100,000 clones. As to this clone: Its matching antigen is unknown.

Healthy individuals who donated bone marrow served as the donors. The specimen sequenced was PBMCs. This chain connects TRBV5-1 to TRBJ1-1; 9 nucleotides agree with TRBD1. The sequence derives from a woman in her 30s in good health and CMV-seronegative. CDR3 DNA: TGCGCCAGCAGCTTCGGGACAGGGCTAAGGACTGAAGCTTTCTTT. Protein product: CASSFGTGLRTEAFF.